The T cell receptor beta chain described here comes from a study of OX40 agonist ivuxolimab in advanced cancers. Context from the whole study: The costimulatory receptor OX40 (CD134) was targeted by ivuxolimab, a fully human IgG2 agonistic monoclonal antibody. Intravenous ivuxolimab was administered to patients every 2 weeks at six dose levels: 0.01, 0.1, 0.3, 1.5, 3 and 10 mg/kg. Of the roughly 51 patients in dose escalation, some 20 had hepatocellular carcinoma, some 15 had melanoma, 9 had renal cell carcinoma and 9 had head and neck cancer. In the dose-escalation cohort, around four fifths of patients were male, and the mean age was roughly 60 years, with a range of 23 to 79. Prior anti-PD-1, anti-PD-L1 or anti-CTLA-4 therapy was permitted, and about two fifths of dose-escalation patients had received checkpoint inhibitors. Partial responses occurred in three dose-escalation patients, of whom one had hepatocellular carcinoma and two had cutaneous melanoma. Peripheral TCRbeta sequencing aimed to test whether ivuxolimab altered TCR sequence diversity and caused clonal T-cell expansion. The paper describes the monotherapy dose-escalation part (N of about 47 patients) of the phase I trial of ivuxolimab. Summary of the overall study and its limitations: Antigen specificity was not determined for the clonally expanded peripheral T cells. In partial responders in the 0.1-3.0 mg/kg groups, normalized peripheral clonal expansion was found to be among the lowest, especially among CD8+ T cells. After ivuxolimab, more expanded clones were found on average in CD8+ T cells than in CD4+ T cells. At doses of 0.1 to 3.0 mg/kg, clonal expansion of both CD4+ and CD8+ T cells in blood was seen between baseline and week 6. Low levels of normalized T-cell clonal expansion were also seen in some nonresponding patients.

Patients with a history of autoimmune disease or receiving systemic immunosuppression were excluded from the trial. Peripheral blood for TCR sequencing was drawn from every dose cohort at baseline, at cycle 4 day 1 and at cycle 7 day 1. Samples were obtained from an open-label, multicenter, first-in-human phase I dose-escalation trial of ivuxolimab. Adults with locally advanced or metastatic head and neck squamous cell, hepatocellular, melanoma or renal cell carcinoma were enrolled in the trial. Before TCR sequencing, CD4+ T cells and CD8+ T cells from peripheral blood were sorted into separate populations. For sequencing of the TCRbeta CDR3 region, genomic DNA was extracted from the sorted cells. TCRbeta CDR3 regions were sequenced using the immunoSEQ Assay. The clones in this table, taken by TCRdb from immuneACCESS, are in-frame only. Not every clone is retained; where verified, under half of the shortfall comes from an unresolved V gene, and the cause of the rest is unknown. The sample profile shows 69,000 or so clones; almost 85% of them were found once. 5% of the sample rests with the top ten.

About this clone: The antigen it recognizes is unknown. No base quality values were provided; no much bigger clone lies one nucleotide off.

CDR3 length: 15 amino acids, cysteine to phenylalanine. The read is trimmed to its CDR3 DNA, 45 bases read in frame from base 1. V is cut by 0 bases and J by 3 bases, and the space between the germline ends is 12 bases. Via the germline V gene, CDR1 is SGHRS and CDR2 YFSETQ. This sequence originates from an adult with an advanced solid tumor such as melanoma, head and neck, liver or kidney cancer. Source: CD4+ or CD8+ T cells sorted from blood, taken in a trial of the OX40 agonist ivuxolimab. Recombination linked TRBV5-1 to TRBJ1-1; there is no confident call for the D gene. Here the CDR3 is given as CASSLVSSSDTEAFF. At the DNA level, the sequence is TGCGCCAGCAGCTTGGTTAGCTCATCGGACACTGAAGCTTTCTTT.